This is a list of T cell receptor beta chains from one sample in a study of identifying expanded T cells in peripheral blood. Clones were read by immunoSEQ multiplex PCR, and TCRdb kept only the in-frame ones, dropping some. Of about 90,000 clones in the sample, approximately 85% were seen once. The sequencing sample was made of blood. These TCRs come from a person aged 18 to 75 in good health. Each CDR3 is given with its conserved first and last residue. The D gene is left open where the match is weak. Clone size appears in some rows only: once, few, many, or a class for an expanded clone.

J gene: TRBJ1-4
clone size: once
V gene: TRBV21-1
D gene: .
CDR3 protein: CASSKVQGEGEKLFF
CDR3 DNA: TGTGCCAGCAGCAAAGTCCAGGGGGAGGGTGAAAAACTGTTTTTT

J gene: TRBJ2-1
clone size: once
V gene: TRBV2
D gene: .
CDR3 protein: CASTMVGNQEQFF
CDR3 DNA: TGTGCCAGCACCATGGTCGGCAATCAGGAGCAGTTCTTC

J gene: TRBJ2-1
clone size: .
V gene: TRBV6-1
D gene: TRBD1
CDR3 protein: CASSETGFAQFF
CDR3 DNA: TGTGCCAGCAGTGAGACAGGGTTTGCGCAGTTCTTC

J gene: TRBJ2-3
clone size: .
V gene: TRBV6-1
D gene: .
CDR3 protein: CASSEFGETQYF
CDR3 DNA: TGTGCCAGCAGTGAATTTGGGGAAACGCAGTATTTT

J gene: TRBJ1-2
clone size: .
V gene: TRBV21-1
D gene: .
CDR3 protein: CASSRWTAPNYGYTF
CDR3 DNA: TGTGCCAGCAGCAGATGGACAGCGCCGAACTATGGCTACACCTTC

J gene: TRBJ1-5
clone size: .
V gene: TRBV27
D gene: .
CDR3 protein: CASSWGIGNQPQHF
CDR3 DNA: TGTGCCAGCAGTTGGGGTATTGGTAATCAGCCCCAGCATTTT

J gene: TRBJ1-1
clone size: .
V gene: TRBV10-1
D gene: .
CDR3 protein: CASATGGPNTEAFF
CDR3 DNA: TGCGCCAGCGCTACGGGGGGACCTAACACTGAAGCTTTCTTT

J gene: TRBJ2-2
clone size: .
V gene: TRBV7-6
D gene: .
CDR3 protein: CASSIRGGAGNTGELFF
CDR3 DNA: TGTGCCAGCAGCATTAGAGGCGGTGCAGGGAACACCGGGGAGCTGTTTTTT

J gene: TRBJ2-3
clone size: .
V gene: TRBV7-2
D gene: TRBD2
CDR3 protein: CASSLLTSGGTDTQYF
CDR3 DNA: TGTGCCAGCAGCTTATTAACTAGCGGGGGTACAGATACGCAGTATTTT

J gene: TRBJ2-3
clone size: .
V gene: TRBV30
D gene: .
CDR3 protein: CAWTRTYLTSTDTQYF
CDR3 DNA: TGTGCCTGGACCAGGACGTACTTAACTAGCACAGATACGCAGTATTTT

J gene: TRBJ2-1
clone size: once
V gene: TRBV5-1
D gene: .
CDR3 protein: CASSPSYNEQFF
CDR3 DNA: TGCGCCAGCAGCCCCAGCTACAATGAGCAGTTCTTC

J gene: TRBJ2-5
clone size: few
V gene: TRBV4-1
D gene: .
CDR3 protein: CASSQGGGGPQETQYF
CDR3 DNA: TGCGCCAGCAGCCAAGGAGGGGGAGGGCCCCAAGAGACCCAGTACTTC

J gene: TRBJ1-6
clone size: .
V gene: TRBV30
D gene: .
CDR3 protein: CAWRGRNYNSPLHF
CDR3 DNA: TGTGCCTGGAGGGGCAGGAACTATAATTCACCCCTCCACTTT

J gene: TRBJ1-6
clone size: .
V gene: TRBV5-6
D gene: .
CDR3 protein: CASSLPGLTNSPLHF
CDR3 DNA: TGTGCCAGCAGCTTGCCGGGACTGACTAATTCACCCCTCCACTTT

J gene: TRBJ2-3
clone size: .
V gene: TRBV29-1
D gene: TRBD2
CDR3 protein: CSVSLGLAGGFSTDTQYF
CDR3 DNA: TGCAGCGTTAGTTTGGGACTAGCGGGGGGGTTTAGCACAGATACGCAGTATTTT

J gene: TRBJ2-5
clone size: .
V gene: TRBV6-4
D gene: .
CDR3 protein: CASSDSFGRRFGETQYF
CDR3 DNA: TGTGCCAGCAGTGACTCCTTTGGCAGGCGATTCGGGGAGACCCAGTACTTC

J gene: TRBJ2-1
clone size: .
V gene: TRBV7-8
D gene: .
CDR3 protein: CASSLSGTGEQFF
CDR3 DNA: TGTGCCAGCAGCTTATCAGGGACGGGTGAGCAGTTCTTC

J gene: TRBJ1-5
clone size: .
V gene: TRBV7-9
D gene: .
CDR3 protein: CASSPDDGSLVPQHF
CDR3 DNA: TGTGCCAGCAGCCCAGACGACGGGTCCTTGGTGCCCCAGCATTTT

J gene: TRBJ2-6
clone size: .
V gene: TRBV10-3
D gene: .
CDR3 protein: CAISESGGANVLTF
CDR3 DNA: TGTGCCATCAGTGAATCGGGTGGGGCCAACGTCCTGACTTTC

J gene: TRBJ2-5
clone size: .
V gene: TRBV29-1
D gene: .
CDR3 protein: CSVRTGGETQYF
CDR3 DNA: TGCAGCGTCCGGACAGGAGGGGAGACCCAGTACTTC

J gene: TRBJ2-7
clone size: once
V gene: TRBV2
D gene: TRBD1
CDR3 protein: CASSGDRYSYEQYF
CDR3 DNA: TGTGCCAGCAGTGGGGACAGGTACTCCTACGAGCAGTACTTC

J gene: TRBJ1-1
clone size: .
V gene: TRBV5-1
D gene: .
CDR3 protein: CASRSANYMNTEAFF
CDR3 DNA: TGCGCCAGCAGAAGCGCCAACTACATGAACACTGAAGCTTTCTTT

J gene: TRBJ2-1
clone size: .
V gene: TRBV9
D gene: TRBD2
CDR3 protein: CASSYGLAGGLGEQFF
CDR3 DNA: TGTGCCAGCAGCTACGGACTAGCGGGGGGGCTAGGTGAGCAGTTCTTC

J gene: TRBJ2-7
clone size: .
V gene: TRBV27
D gene: TRBD2
CDR3 protein: CASSGIGTSGSYEQYF
CDR3 DNA: TGTGCCAGCAGTGGCATCGGGACTAGCGGATCCTACGAGCAGTACTTC

J gene: TRBJ2-2
clone size: .
V gene: TRBV27
D gene: TRBD2
CDR3 protein: CASSFISGSPGELFF
CDR3 DNA: TGTGCCAGCAGTTTCATCAGCGGGAGCCCCGGGGAGCTGTTTTTT

J gene: TRBJ1-2
clone size: .
V gene: TRBV13
D gene: TRBD1
CDR3 protein: CASSLGTGGVDYGYTF
CDR3 DNA: TGTGCCAGCAGCTTAGGGACAGGGGGCGTCGACTATGGCTACACCTTC

J gene: TRBJ2-3
clone size: .
V gene: TRBV11-3
D gene: .
CDR3 protein: CASSRGRGMFTDTQYF
CDR3 DNA: TGTGCCAGCAGCCGGGGCCGCGGGATGTTCACAGATACGCAGTATTTT

J gene: TRBJ2-7
clone size: .
V gene: TRBV7-9
D gene: TRBD1
CDR3 protein: CASSSPPTGTGAGEQYF
CDR3 DNA: TGTGCCAGCAGCTCACCTCCTACCGGGACAGGGGCTGGTGAGCAGTACTTC

J gene: TRBJ2-7
clone size: .
V gene: TRBV4-3
D gene: .
CDR3 protein: CASSQDEAYEQYF
CDR3 DNA: TGCGCCAGCAGCCAAGACGAGGCCTACGAGCAGTACTTC

J gene: TRBJ1-3
clone size: .
V gene: TRBV7-2
D gene: .
CDR3 protein: CASSFAGDFSGNTIYF
CDR3 DNA: TGTGCCAGCAGCTTTGCGGGGGATTTCTCTGGAAACACCATATATTTT

J gene: TRBJ1-2
clone size: .
V gene: TRBV20-1
D gene: .
CDR3 protein: CSADRWGTNF
CDR3 DNA: TGCAGTGCGGACCGGTGGGGAACTAACTTC

J gene: TRBJ1-5
clone size: .
V gene: TRBV19
D gene: TRBD1
CDR3 protein: CASSITQGVGNQPQHF
CDR3 DNA: TGTGCCAGTAGTATAACACAGGGGGTAGGCAATCAGCCCCAGCATTTT

J gene: TRBJ2-1
clone size: .
V gene: TRBV30
D gene: TRBD2
CDR3 protein: CAWRRLAGAGEQFF
CDR3 DNA: TGTGCCTGGAGGAGACTAGCGGGGGCGGGGGAGCAGTTCTTC

J gene: TRBJ1-1
clone size: once
V gene: TRBV7-9
D gene: TRBD1
CDR3 protein: CASSRGQGEMKAFF
CDR3 DNA: TGTGCCAGCAGTAGGGGACAGGGGGAGATGAAGGCTTTCTTT

J gene: TRBJ1-6
clone size: few
V gene: TRBV6-6
D gene: .
CDR3 protein: CASSYSAADNSPLHF
CDR3 DNA: TGTGCCAGCAGTTACTCGGCCGCAGATAATTCACCCCTCCACTTT

J gene: TRBJ1-2
clone size: .
V gene: TRBV19
D gene: .
CDR3 protein: CASTLLGDYGYTF
CDR3 DNA: TGTGCCAGTACCCTCCTGGGGGACTATGGCTACACCTTC

J gene: TRBJ1-6
clone size: .
V gene: TRBV4-1
D gene: .
CDR3 protein: CASSLTPGRGNSPLHF
CDR3 DNA: TGCGCCAGCAGCCTTACACCCGGACGGGGTAATTCACCCCTCCACTTT

J gene: TRBJ1-1
clone size: .
V gene: TRBV4-1
D gene: TRBD1
CDR3 protein: CASSQGQGGTMNTEAFF
CDR3 DNA: TGCGCCAGCAGCCAGGGACAGGGTGGAACCATGAACACTGAAGCTTTCTTT

J gene: TRBJ2-7
clone size: .
V gene: TRBV5-4
D gene: TRBD2
CDR3 protein: CASSDPTSGGLNEQYF
CDR3 DNA: TGTGCCAGCAGCGACCCGACTAGCGGGGGGCTCAACGAGCAGTACTTC

J gene: TRBJ2-7
clone size: .
V gene: TRBV7-2
D gene: TRBD1
CDR3 protein: CASSPSRDRGTSSYEQYF
CDR3 DNA: TGTGCCAGCAGCCCGTCCCGGGACAGGGGAACCAGCTCCTACGAGCAGTACTTC

J gene: TRBJ2-3
clone size: .
V gene: TRBV5-6
D gene: .
CDR3 protein: CASSSYANTQYF
CDR3 DNA: TGTGCCAGCAGCTCCTACGCGAATACGCAGTATTTT

J gene: TRBJ2-1
clone size: .
V gene: TRBV13
D gene: .
CDR3 protein: CASSPPIGGYNEQFF
CDR3 DNA: TGTGCCAGCAGCCCCCCCATTGGCGGCTACAATGAGCAGTTCTTC

J gene: TRBJ1-1
clone size: .
V gene: TRBV5-6
D gene: .
CDR3 protein: CASSVQGYEAFF
CDR3 DNA: TGTGCCAGCAGCGTCCAGGGGTATGAAGCTTTCTTT

J gene: TRBJ2-7
clone size: .
V gene: TRBV6-1
D gene: TRBD1
CDR3 protein: CASSAPGGYEQYF
CDR3 DNA: TGTGCCAGCAGTGCCCCAGGGGGTTACGAGCAGTACTTC

J gene: TRBJ1-2
clone size: few
V gene: TRBV19
D gene: .
CDR3 protein: CATYDWARGYTF
CDR3 DNA: TGTGCCACCTACGACTGGGCGCGTGGCTACACCTTC

J gene: TRBJ1-2
clone size: .
V gene: TRBV2
D gene: TRBD1
CDR3 protein: CASSEAGQGDFGYTF
CDR3 DNA: TGTGCCAGCAGTGAGGCGGGACAGGGGGATTTTGGCTACACCTTC

J gene: TRBJ2-3
clone size: .
V gene: TRBV7-8
D gene: TRBD2
CDR3 protein: CASTTVGTSGTDTQYF
CDR3 DNA: TGTGCCAGCACCACCGTGGGGACTAGCGGAACAGATACGCAGTATTTT

J gene: TRBJ2-3
clone size: .
V gene: TRBV4-2
D gene: .
CDR3 protein: CASSQERRQGQDTQYF
CDR3 DNA: TGTGCCAGCAGCCAAGAGAGGAGGCAGGGGCAAGATACGCAGTATTTT

J gene: TRBJ2-1
clone size: .
V gene: TRBV7-3
D gene: TRBD2
CDR3 protein: CASSFVRRGAGDEQFF
CDR3 DNA: TGTGCCAGCAGCTTCGTTCGGCGGGGGGCTGGCGATGAGCAGTTCTTC

J gene: TRBJ1-1
clone size: .
V gene: TRBV10-3
D gene: TRBD1
CDR3 protein: CAIRGDRGDTEAFF
CDR3 DNA: TGTGCCATCAGGGGGGACAGGGGAGACACTGAAGCTTTCTTT

J gene: TRBJ2-6
clone size: .
V gene: TRBV13
D gene: TRBD1
CDR3 protein: CASSLNRGSGANVLTF
CDR3 DNA: TGTGCCAGCAGCCTAAACAGGGGGTCTGGGGCCAACGTCCTGACTTTC

J gene: TRBJ2-2
clone size: .
V gene: TRBV6-4
D gene: .
CDR3 protein: CASSPFMGTGELFF
CDR3 DNA: TGTGCCAGCAGTCCGTTCATGGGCACCGGGGAGCTGTTTTTT

J gene: TRBJ1-2
clone size: .
V gene: TRBV11-2
D gene: .
CDR3 protein: CASSLLQGSYGYTF
CDR3 DNA: TGTGCCAGCAGCTTACTCCAAGGTAGCTATGGCTACACCTTC

J gene: TRBJ1-3
clone size: few
V gene: TRBV10-3
D gene: .
CDR3 protein: CAISPALTGLSGNTIYF
CDR3 DNA: TGTGCCATCAGTCCCGCCCTGACAGGTCTGTCTGGAAACACCATATATTTT

J gene: TRBJ2-7
clone size: .
V gene: TRBV5-1
D gene: TRBD1
CDR3 protein: CASIMPGQGGYEQYF
CDR3 DNA: TGCGCCAGCATCATGCCGGGACAGGGGGGCTACGAGCAGTACTTC

J gene: TRBJ2-5
clone size: .
V gene: TRBV7-9
D gene: .
CDR3 protein: CASSGHRPETQYF
CDR3 DNA: TGTGCCAGCAGCGGGCACAGACCAGAGACCCAGTACTTC

J gene: TRBJ1-1
clone size: few
V gene: TRBV30
D gene: .
CDR3 protein: CAGGQARDTEAFF
CDR3 DNA: TGTGCCGGCGGGCAGGCGCGGGACACTGAAGCTTTCTTT

J gene: TRBJ1-1
clone size: .
V gene: TRBV7-8
D gene: .
CDR3 protein: CASSSWGADTEAFF
CDR3 DNA: TGTGCCAGCAGCTCTTGGGGGGCTGACACTGAAGCTTTCTTT

J gene: TRBJ2-2
clone size: .
V gene: TRBV7-2
D gene: TRBD2
CDR3 protein: CASSPRTSGNTGELFF
CDR3 DNA: TGTGCCAGCAGCCCCCGGACTAGCGGGAACACCGGGGAGCTGTTTTTT